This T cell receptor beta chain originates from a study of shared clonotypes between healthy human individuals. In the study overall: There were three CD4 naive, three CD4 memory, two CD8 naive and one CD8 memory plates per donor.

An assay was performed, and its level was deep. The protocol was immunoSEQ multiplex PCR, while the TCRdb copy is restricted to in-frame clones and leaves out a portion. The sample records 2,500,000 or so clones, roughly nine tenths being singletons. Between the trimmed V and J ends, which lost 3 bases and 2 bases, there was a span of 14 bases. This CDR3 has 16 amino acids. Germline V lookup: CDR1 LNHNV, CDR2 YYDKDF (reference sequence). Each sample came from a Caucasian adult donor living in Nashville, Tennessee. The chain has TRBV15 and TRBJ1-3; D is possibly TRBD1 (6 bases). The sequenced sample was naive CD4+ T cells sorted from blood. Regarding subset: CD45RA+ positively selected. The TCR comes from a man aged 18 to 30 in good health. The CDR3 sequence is CATSRDSRTPGNTIYF. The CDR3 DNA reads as TGTGCCACCAGCAGGGACAGCCGCACCCCTGGAAACACCATATATTTT.